A single sample is the source of the 18 T cell receptor beta chains below, sequenced in a study of blood T cell repertoires in COVID-19. Data came from immunoSEQ multiplex PCR; TCRdb stores just in-frame clones and leaves some out. The sample shows about 30,000 clones, about 80% of them seen only once. The sequenced sample was peripheral blood. The receptors shown here come from a man at least 80 years old with acute or convalescent COVID-19.

The CDR3 DNA reads as TGTGCCAGCAGCTCCGCCTTGGGGGGGAGCAATCAGCCCCAGCATTTT. It translates to CASSSALGGSNQPQHF. This rearrangement joins TRBV11-2 to TRBJ1-5, with a tentative D call TRBD1 (5 bases). V lost 4 bases and J lost 1, with 14 bases in between. CDR1 is SGHAT, CDR2 FQNNGV, per germline. The CDR3 runs to 16 residues.

The chain is built from TRBV4-3 and TRBJ2-1, with TRBD1 matching 11 bases. The junction had 9 bases not matched to a gene; V was cut back by 5 bases and J by 6 bases. Germline V gene lookup returns CDR1 LGHNA and CDR2 YSLEER. The CDR3 extends over 16 amino acids. CDR3 protein: CASSSGWTGGFNEQFF. The CDR3 coding sequence is TGCGCCAGCAGCTCAGGCTGGACAGGGGGCTTCAATGAGCAGTTCTTC.

The chain carries TRBV28 and TRBJ2-5; TRBD2 matches 8 bases. Trimming took 3 bases from V and 5 from J; bases not matched to a gene: 23. CDR1 and CDR2 from the germline V gene are MDHEN and SYDVKM. The CDR3 covers 20 residues. CDR3 region: CASSFKLGAGGLGSPETQYF. In DNA form, the CDR3 reads TGTGCCAGCAGTTTTAAACTTGGGGCGGGGGGCCTTGGGTCTCCGGAGACCCAGTACTTC.

On this clone: The same CDR3 arises from other DNA sequences in this sample as well. The chain recombines TRBV7-9 with TRBJ2-2; TRBD1 matches 7 bases. Trimming removed 5 bases from V and 7 bases from J; junction bases left unmatched: 7. This CDR3 region has 14 residues. From germline, CDR1 is SEHNR and CDR2 FQNEAQ (reference sequence). This CDR3 reads CASSPRTGVGELFF. As DNA, the CDR3 is TGTGCCAGCAGCCCGCGCACAGGGGTCGGGGAGCTGTTTTTT.

The CDR3 loop reads CASSRRQGFHEQYF. CDR3 nucleotides: TGTGCCAGCAGCAGGCGACAGGGATTCCACGAGCAGTACTTC. The chain combines TRBV5-8 with TRBJ2-7, with 7 bases lining up with TRBD1. Germline V gene lookup returns CDR1 SGHTS and CDR2 YDEGEE. The CDR3 is made up of 14 amino acids. With 4 bases clipped from V and 5 bases from J, the junction kept 9 bases outside the gene matches.

CDR3 sequence: CASSRLAGGYYNEQFF. The DNA for the CDR3 is TGTGCCAGCAGCAGACTAGCGGGAGGCTACTACAATGAGCAGTTCTTC. This rearrangement joins TRBV14 to TRBJ2-1; 13 nucleotides line up with TRBD2. The CDR3 loop spans 16 amino acids. CDR1 and CDR2 (germline): SGHDN, FVKESK. J was trimmed by 3 bases and V by 5 bases; bases with no gene match: 4.

Written as DNA, the CDR3 is TGTGCCAGCAGCTCGCCCCAGGGTTCTTCCTACGAGCAGTACTTC. This gives the protein CASSSPQGSSYEQYF. The chain is built from TRBV7-2 and TRBJ2-7, with a tentative D call TRBD1 (5 bases). The CDR3 is made up of 15 amino acids. V was trimmed by 4 bases and J by 1 base, leaving 14 bases between them. Germline CDR1 and CDR2: SGHTA and FQGNSA.

This chain links TRBV5-1 with TRBJ2-1; 12 nucleotides align to TRBD1. The CDR3 runs to 16 residues. CDR1 and CDR2 from the germline V gene are SGHRS and YFSETQ. V shed 0 bases, J shed 7 bases, and the junction held 5 bases outside the gene matches. The CDR3 DNA follows: TGCGCCAGCAGCTTGGTTGGGGACAGGGGGCAAAATGAGCAGTTCTTC. Translated, it gives CASSLVGDRGQNEQFF.

This sequence joins TRBV30 and TRBJ2-7; 11 bases match TRBD2. The CDR3 runs 18 residues. Losses at the gene ends were 3 bases for V and 9 bases for J; bases not matched to a gene: 22. Looked up from germline, CDR1 is GTSNPN and CDR2 is SVGIG (reference sequence). CDR3 region: CAWSVISRSRLAGFVQYF. The CDR3 coding sequence is TGTGCCTGGAGCGTCATCTCCCGCTCCCGACTAGCGGGATTTGTGCAGTACTTC. The full variable domain, in which reference TRBV30 and TRBJ2-7 provide the parts outside the CDR3, is SQTIHQWPATLVQPVGSPLSLECTVEGTSNPNLYWYRQAAGRGLQLLFYSVGIGQISSEVPQNLSASRPQDRQFILSSKKLLLSDSGFYLCAWSVISRSRLAGFVQYFGPGTRLTVT.

The V and J genes are TRBV30 and TRBJ1-2; D is uncertain. Trimming removed 1 base from V and 8 bases from J, with 8 bases in between. CDR3 length: 11 residues. Germline CDR1 GTSNPN, CDR2 SVGIG (reference sequence). Written as DNA, the CDR3 is TGTGCCTGGAGTGCCCGCGGGGGCTACACCTTC. It yields the protein CAWSARGGYTF.

V usage is TRBV21-1 and J usage is TRBJ2-3; the table's D gene call, TRBD2, was not cross checked with the DNA. TRBV21-1 is an annotated pseudogene. The CDR3 has 17 amino acids. This chain's CDR3 is CASSPRLAGGLADTQYF. The CDR3 nucleotides are TGTGCCAGCAGCCCGCGACTAGCGGGAGGGTTGGCGGATACGCAGTATTTT.

This rearrangement joins TRBV5-1 to TRBJ2-7; TRBD2 aligns across 13 bases. The CDR3 length is 14 residues. CDR1 is SGHRS, CDR2 YFSETQ, per germline. The V segment lost 3 bases and the J segment 6 bases; nucleotides outside the gene matches: 3. The CDR3 reads CASSSGLAGTEQYF. CDR3 nucleotides: TGCGCCAGCAGCTCGGGACTAGCGGGAACCGAGCAGTACTTC.

The J gene is TRBJ2-1, the V gene TRBV6-5, with a weak D call TRBD1 (5 bases). V lost 4 bases, J lost 5 bases, and 9 bases lay in between. Germline CDR1 is MNHEY and CDR2 is SVGAGI. The CDR3 loop spans 13 amino acids. CDR3 DNA sequence: TGTGCCAGCAGTTCCAGGGTCGACAATGAGCAGTTCTTC. Residues: CASSSRVDNEQFF.

This chain joins TRBV10-3 and TRBJ2-3, with 9 nucleotides matching TRBD1. The CDR3 is 12 amino acids. Germline loops: CDR1 ENHRY, CDR2 SYGVKD. Unmatched junction bases numbered 4, after V lost 10 bases and J lost 5 bases. The CDR3 loop is CATRDREDTQYF. CDR3 DNA: TGTGCCACCAGGGACAGGGAAGATACGCAGTATTTT.

This clone was detected a few times. The chain is built from TRBV9 and TRBJ1-3; perhaps TRBD1 as D (5 bases). Looked up from germline, CDR1 is SGDLS and CDR2 is YYNGEE. The germline V and J ends were trimmed by 3 bases and 4 bases, with 14 bases remaining between them. The CDR3 is 15 amino acids. The CDR3 DNA reads TGTGCCAGCAGCGCTACCCGGACACGGGGAAACACCATATATTTT. It translates to CASSATRTRGNTIYF.

This chain connects TRBV7-2 to TRBJ1-6; a possible D gene is TRBD1 (6 bases). Germline V gene sequence: CDR1 SGHTA, CDR2 FQGNSA. The CDR3 spans 16 residues. The V end lost 5 bases, the J end lost 5 bases, and 16 bases lay between the germline ends. CDR3 region: CASSVQGQSNNSPLHF. The DNA for the CDR3 is TGTGCCAGCAGCGTACAAGGACAGTCAAATAATTCACCCCTCCACTTT.

The chain employs TRBV7-2 and TRBJ1-5; D is ambiguous. Germline-derived CDR1 and CDR2 are SGHTA and FQGNSA. V gave up 5 bases and J gave up 4 bases, with 12 bases separating them. This CDR3 contains 14 residues. This CDR3 reads CASSPDGINQPQHF. The CDR3, as DNA: TGTGCCAGCAGCCCCGACGGGATAAATCAGCCCCAGCATTTT.

The V call is TRBV18, the J call TRBJ2-5, with 8 bases matching TRBD2. V was clipped by 2 bases and J by 1 base; unmatched bases: 6. The CDR3 is made up of 16 amino acids. Per germline, CDR1 KGHSH and CDR2 LQKENI. In DNA form, the CDR3 reads TGTGCCAGCTCACCAGGTACCGGGACTAGCCAAGAGACCCAGTACTTC. It is translated as CASSPGTGTSQETQYF.